This T cell receptor (beta chain) was sequenced in a study of T cells in localized non-small cell lung cancer. Whole-study results and caveats: In adjacent lung appeared a median roughly 56 of the top 100 tumor clones. Maximal T cell clonality occurred in uninvolved adjacent lung, with tumor ranking below it. With higher T cell density in blood came longer overall survival. Because researchers sequenced only one region of the tumor, heterogeneity is still possible.

TCRdb's table, derived via immunoSEQ multiplex PCR, lists solely in-frame clones and lacks some. The sample lists tens of thousands of clones; around 86% were seen once. V was clipped by 1 base and J by 3 bases, with 9 bases between them. Germline V lookup: CDR1 KGHSH, CDR2 LQKENI. The CDR3 covers 14 residues. As regards this clone: Its specificity is unknown.

This clonotype was sampled from a male donor aged 60 or older with stage II lung adenocarcinoma. Sequencing used peripheral blood mononuclear cells, obtained before any cancer treatment. The chain uses TRBV18 and TRBJ2-5, with TRBD2 as a possible D gene (5 bases). CDR3 coding DNA: TGTGCCAGCTCACCACTGGAGGAAAAAGAGACCCAGTACTTC. This sequence encodes CASSPLEEKETQYF.